These 14 T cell receptor beta chains share one sample of origin, sequenced in a study of cytomegalovirus exposure and HLA in healthy donors. In the PCR, 60 Vbeta and 13 Jbeta primers were used. Method: immunoSEQ multiplex PCR; TCRdb's copy keeps in-frame clones and lacks some. The sample comprises roughly 180,000 clones, roughly three quarters of which are singletons, and 2.9% rests with the top ten. Material for sequencing was PBMCs. The origin of the receptors is a male donor in good health and CMV-seronegative.

The chain combines TRBV6-6 with TRBJ1-5; possibly TRBD1 for D (5 bases). The CDR3 extends over 16 amino acids. CDR1 and CDR2 (germline): MNHNY, SVGAGI (reference sequence). Between the trimmed V and J ends, which lost 1 base and 4 bases, there was a span of 14 bases. The CDR3 here is CASSYLGGVGNQPQHF. For the CDR3, the DNA is TGTGCCAGCAGTTACTTGGGGGGGGTAGGAAATCAGCCCCAGCATTTT.

The chain recombines TRBV28 with TRBJ1-1; the D is unclear. The germline gives CDR1 MDHEN, CDR2 SYDVKM. This CDR3 is 12 amino acids long. The germline V and J ends were trimmed by 6 bases and 7 bases, with 12 bases remaining between them. The CDR3 protein is CASSLRPGEAFF. CDR3 sequence (DNA): TGTGCCAGCAGCCTCCGACCGGGTGAAGCTTTCTTT.

A few counts support this clone. The V gene is TRBV4-2, the J gene TRBJ2-3; TRBD1 agrees at 8 bases. Germline V CDR1 and CDR2: LGHNA, YNFKEQ. The CDR3 has 16 amino acids. Germline trimming cut 0 bases from V and 6 bases from J; bases unmatched to any gene: 8. The CDR3 sequence is CASSQELAQGADTQYF. CDR3 coding DNA: TGTGCCAGCAGCCAAGAGCTCGCCCAGGGGGCCGATACGCAGTATTTT.

The rearrangement uses TRBV11-2 and TRBJ1-1; TRBD1 agrees at 11 bases. V trimming: 6 bases; J trimming: 5 bases; junction bases outside the gene matches: 14. This CDR3 is built from 17 residues. Germline V CDR1 and CDR2: SGHAT, FQNNGV. Written as DNA, the CDR3 is TGTGCCAGCAGTATAGCCCTAGGACAGGGGGCTCGAACTGAAGCTTTCTTT. It is translated as CASSIALGQGARTEAFF.

The chain employs TRBV7-9 and TRBJ1-2; D is ambiguous. Germline values: CDR1 SEHNR, CDR2 FQNEAQ (reference sequence). V was shortened by 0 bases and J by 8 bases, with 19 bases between the two germline ends. The CDR3 is made up of 16 amino acids. CDR3 DNA sequence: TGTGCCAGCAGCTTAGCGGCCGGGAAGACTTTTTACGGCTACACCTTC. Its protein is CASSLAAGKTFYGYTF.

The chain is built from TRBV5-1 and TRBJ1-3; the D is unclear. The CDR3 sequence is 15 residues long. Between the trimmed V and J ends, which lost 0 bases and 1 base, there was a span of 8 bases. CDR1 is SGHRS, CDR2 YFSETQ, per germline. DNA for the CDR3: TGCGCCAGCAGCTTGGGCACAAATTCTGGAAACACCATATATTTT. It yields the protein CASSLGTNSGNTIYF.

J is TRBJ1-2 and V is TRBV6-5, with 7 positions matching TRBD1. J lost 4 bases, V lost 6 bases, and 8 bases had no gene match. The CDR3 totals 14 residues. Germline CDR1 is MNHEY and CDR2 is SVGAGI. CDR3 in DNA: TGTGCCAGCAGGAACTACGGGACAGTCTATGGCTACACCTTC. Translation gives CASRNYGTVYGYTF.

This CDR3 is CASSSPRGGSNQPQHF. DNA for the CDR3: TGTGCCAGCAGTTCCCCGCGGGGGGGGAGCAATCAGCCCCAGCATTTT. The chain carries TRBV6-6 and TRBJ1-5; D perhaps matches TRBD1 (5 bases). With 4 bases removed from V and 1 base from J, the gap between germline ends came to 14 bases. The CDR3 has 16 residues. The germline gives CDR1 MNHNY, CDR2 SVGAGI (reference sequence).

V is TRBV12-5 and J is TRBJ2-1; 12 bases align to TRBD1. Germline-derived CDR1 and CDR2 are LGHNT and FRNRAP. V lost 7 bases and J lost 6; bases outside the gene matches: 13. CDR3 size: 17 residues. In DNA form, the CDR3 reads TGTGCTAGTGCCCCCGGTGGGGGGACAGGGGGCTTCAATGAGCAGTTCTTC. This encodes CASAPGGGTGGFNEQFF.

As regards this clone: The sample holds other DNA sequences that translate to the same CDR3. The rearrangement links TRBV15 to TRBJ1-5; 8 bases are a match to TRBD1. V lost 2 bases to trimming and J lost 7 bases; unmatched junction nucleotides: 1. The CDR3 loop spans 13 amino acids. Per germline, CDR1 LNHNV and CDR2 YYDKDF (reference sequence). CDR3 in amino acids: CATSRTGGQPQHF. The CDR3 DNA reads TGTGCCACCAGCAGAACAGGGGGGCAGCCCCAGCATTTT. Together with reference TRBV15 and TRBJ1-5, the CDR3 gives the full variable domain: DAMVIQNPRYQVTQFGKPVTLSCSQTLNHNVMYWYQQKSSQAPKLLFHYYDKDFNNEADTPDNFQSRRPNTSFCFLDIRSPGLGDTAMYLCATSRTGGQPQHFGDGTRLSIL.

CDR3 region: CAWSVGGVGYGYTF. In DNA form, the CDR3 reads TGTGCCTGGAGTGTTGGAGGGGTGGGCTATGGCTACACCTTC. The chain recombines TRBV30 with TRBJ1-2, with D perhaps TRBD1 (5 bases). The germline CDR1 and CDR2 sequences are GTSNPN and SVGIG (reference sequence). The CDR3 has 14 residues. V was clipped by 0 bases and J by 4 bases, with 12 bases between them.

This clone was seen a handful of times. The chain has TRBV2 and TRBJ2-6; D is uncertain. CDR1 SNHLY and CDR2 FYNNEI come from the germline V gene. V lost 10 bases to trimming and J lost 0 bases, with 13 bases between them. CDR3 size: 15 residues. CDR3 loop: CATRRLTSGANVLTF. In nucleotides, the CDR3 is TGTGCCACCAGACGACTCACCTCTGGGGCCAACGTCCTGACTTTC.

The rearrangement uses TRBV7-2 and TRBJ2-7; the match to TRBD2 covers 7 bases. V lost 7 bases, J lost 0 bases, and 12 bases stayed unmatched. Germline loops: CDR1 SGHTA, CDR2 FQGNSA. This CDR3 is built from 16 residues. CDR3 sequence: CASTPTPREVSYEQYF. DNA for the CDR3: TGTGCCAGCACCCCAACCCCCCGGGAGGTCTCCTACGAGCAGTACTTC.

The chain combines TRBV27 with TRBJ2-7; 10 positions match TRBD2. This CDR3 spans 15 amino acids. V was clipped by 4 bases and J by 3 bases; unmatched bases: 6. Germline CDR1 MNHEY, CDR2 SMNVEV (reference sequence). CDR3 DNA sequence: TGTGCCAGCAGTTCTCAGCGGGAGGGACTCTACGAGCAGTACTTC. This sequence encodes CASSSQREGLYEQYF.